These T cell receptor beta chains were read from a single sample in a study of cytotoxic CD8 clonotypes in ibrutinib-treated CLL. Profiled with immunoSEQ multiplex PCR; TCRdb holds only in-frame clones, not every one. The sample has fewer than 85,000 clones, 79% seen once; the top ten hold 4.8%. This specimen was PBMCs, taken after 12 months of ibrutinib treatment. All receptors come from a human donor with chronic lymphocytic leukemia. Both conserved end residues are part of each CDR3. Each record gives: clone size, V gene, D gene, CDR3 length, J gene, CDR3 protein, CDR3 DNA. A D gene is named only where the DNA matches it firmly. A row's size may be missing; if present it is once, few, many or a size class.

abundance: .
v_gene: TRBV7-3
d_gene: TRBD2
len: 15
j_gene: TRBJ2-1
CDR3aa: CASSSPGGGANEQFF
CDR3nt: TGTGCCAGCAGCTCCCCTGGCGGGGGGGCCAATGAGCAGTTCTTC

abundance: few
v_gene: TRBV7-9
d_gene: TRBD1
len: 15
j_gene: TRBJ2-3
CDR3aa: CASSLGAGGVDTQYF
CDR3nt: TGTGCCAGCAGCTTAGGGGCAGGGGGTGTAGATACGCAGTATTTT

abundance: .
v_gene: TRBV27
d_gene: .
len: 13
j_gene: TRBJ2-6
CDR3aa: CAARDSGANVLTF
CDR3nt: TGTGCCGCCAGAGACTCTGGGGCCAACGTCCTGACTTTC

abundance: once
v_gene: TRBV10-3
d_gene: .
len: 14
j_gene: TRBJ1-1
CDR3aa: CAISDPGLNTEAFF
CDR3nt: TGTGCCATCAGTGATCCAGGACTCAACACTGAAGCTTTCTTT

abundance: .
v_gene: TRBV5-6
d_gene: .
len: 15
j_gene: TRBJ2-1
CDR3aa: CASSLLAAGFHEQFF
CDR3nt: TGTGCCAGCAGCTTGTTGGCGGCAGGTTTCCATGAGCAGTTCTTC

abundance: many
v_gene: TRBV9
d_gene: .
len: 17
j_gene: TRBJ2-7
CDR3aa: CASSVAGAGHMSGEQYF
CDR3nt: TGTGCCAGCAGCGTAGCTGGGGCAGGGCACATGAGTGGCGAGCAGTACTTC

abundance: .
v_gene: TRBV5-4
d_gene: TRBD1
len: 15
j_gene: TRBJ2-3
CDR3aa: CASSLAGTVTDTQYF
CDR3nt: TGTGCCAGCAGCTTGGCAGGGACAGTCACAGATACGCAGTATTTT

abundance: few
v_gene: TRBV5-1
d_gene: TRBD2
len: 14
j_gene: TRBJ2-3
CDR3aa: CASSSGLATDTQYF
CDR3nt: TGCGCCAGCAGCTCGGGACTAGCGACAGATACGCAGTATTTT

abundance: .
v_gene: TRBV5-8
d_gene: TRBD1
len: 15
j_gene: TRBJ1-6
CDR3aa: CASGWSGGPHSPLHF
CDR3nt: TGTGCCAGCGGGTGGTCAGGGGGCCCCCATTCACCCCTCCACTTT

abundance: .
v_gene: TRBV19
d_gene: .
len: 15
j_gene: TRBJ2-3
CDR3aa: CASSMFGRAPDTQYF
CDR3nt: TGTGCCAGTAGTATGTTCGGGAGAGCCCCGGATACGCAGTATTTT

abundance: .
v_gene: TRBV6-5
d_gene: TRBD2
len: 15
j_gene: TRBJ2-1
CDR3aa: CASNSGTSGYNEQFF
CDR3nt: TGTGCCAGCAACTCCGGGACTAGCGGTTACAATGAGCAGTTCTTC

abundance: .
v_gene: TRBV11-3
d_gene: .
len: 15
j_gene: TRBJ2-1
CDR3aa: CASSPRGGVRGEQFF
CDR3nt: TGTGCCAGCAGCCCCCGTGGTGGGGTCCGGGGTGAGCAGTTCTTC

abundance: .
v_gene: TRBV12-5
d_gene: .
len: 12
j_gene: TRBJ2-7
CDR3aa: CAHAGSSYEQYF
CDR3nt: TGTGCCCACGCTGGGAGCTCCTACGAGCAGTACTTC

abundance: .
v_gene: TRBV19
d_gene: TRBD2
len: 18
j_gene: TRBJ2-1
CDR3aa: CASSIWLAGESSYNEQFF
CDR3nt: TGTGCCAGTAGTATCTGGCTAGCGGGGGAAAGCTCCTACAATGAGCAGTTCTTC

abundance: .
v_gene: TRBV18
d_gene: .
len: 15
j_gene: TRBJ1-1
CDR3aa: CASSLGGGANTEAFF
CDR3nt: TGTGCCAGCTCGCTGGGGGGGGGCGCGAACACTGAAGCTTTCTTT

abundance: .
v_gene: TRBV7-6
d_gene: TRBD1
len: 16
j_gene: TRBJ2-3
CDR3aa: CASSLGQGVEADTQYF
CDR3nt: TGTGCCAGCAGCTTAGGGCAGGGGGTCGAGGCGGATACGCAGTATTTT

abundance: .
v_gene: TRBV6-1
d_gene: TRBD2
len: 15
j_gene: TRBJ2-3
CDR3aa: CATTRGGPQTDTQYF
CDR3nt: TGTGCCACCACCCGGGGGGGGCCCCAGACAGATACGCAGTATTTT

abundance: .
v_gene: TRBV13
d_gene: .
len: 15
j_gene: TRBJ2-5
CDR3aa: CASSHPWTLQETQYF
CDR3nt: TGTGCCAGCAGCCATCCTTGGACACTGCAAGAGACCCAGTACTTC

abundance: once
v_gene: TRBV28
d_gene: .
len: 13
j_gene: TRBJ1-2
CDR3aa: CASSPDLDYGYTF
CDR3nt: TGTGCCAGCAGCCCCGATTTGGACTATGGCTACACCTTC

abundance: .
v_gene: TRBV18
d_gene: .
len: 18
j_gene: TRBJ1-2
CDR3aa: CASSPRDGGPGGAYGYTF
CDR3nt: TGTGCCAGCTCACCACGGGATGGGGGCCCCGGGGGCGCGTATGGCTACACCTTC

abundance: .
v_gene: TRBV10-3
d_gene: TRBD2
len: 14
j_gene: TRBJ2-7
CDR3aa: CATGTSGALYEQYF
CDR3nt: TGTGCCACAGGGACTAGCGGGGCCCTCTACGAGCAGTACTTC

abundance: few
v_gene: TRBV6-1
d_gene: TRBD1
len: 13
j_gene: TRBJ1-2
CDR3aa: CASHRGYGDGYTF
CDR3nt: TGTGCCAGCCACAGGGGGTACGGGGATGGCTACACCTTC

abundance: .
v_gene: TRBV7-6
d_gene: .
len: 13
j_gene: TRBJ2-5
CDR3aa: CASSLVRQETQYF
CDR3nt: TGTGCCAGCAGCTTAGTACGTCAAGAGACCCAGTACTTC

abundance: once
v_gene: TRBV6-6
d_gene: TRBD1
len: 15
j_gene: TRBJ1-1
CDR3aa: CASSYSQGEGPEAFF
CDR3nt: TGTGCCAGCAGTTACTCGCAGGGGGAAGGTCCTGAAGCTTTCTTT

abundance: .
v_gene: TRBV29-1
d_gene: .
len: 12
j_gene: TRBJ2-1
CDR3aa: CSVEPTGNEQFF
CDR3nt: TGCAGCGTGGAGCCTACCGGCAATGAGCAGTTCTTC

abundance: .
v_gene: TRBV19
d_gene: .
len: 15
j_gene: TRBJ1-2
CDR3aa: CASSTRTEGDYGYTF
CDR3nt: TGTGCCAGTAGTACGAGGACAGAAGGGGACTATGGCTACACCTTC

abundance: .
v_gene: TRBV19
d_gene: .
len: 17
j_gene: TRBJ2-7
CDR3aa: CASSISRAPAGTYEQYF
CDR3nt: TGTGCCAGTAGTATTAGCAGGGCCCCGGCAGGGACCTACGAGCAGTACTTC

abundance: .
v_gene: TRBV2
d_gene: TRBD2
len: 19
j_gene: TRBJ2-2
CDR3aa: CASSPPWGLAGAITGELFF
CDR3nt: TGTGCCAGCAGTCCCCCCTGGGGGTTAGCGGGGGCCATCACCGGGGAGCTGTTTTTT

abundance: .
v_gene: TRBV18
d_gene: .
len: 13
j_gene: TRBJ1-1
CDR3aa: CASSPAGGGAAFF
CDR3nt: TGTGCCAGCTCACCGGCTGGGGGAGGGGCGGCTTTCTTT

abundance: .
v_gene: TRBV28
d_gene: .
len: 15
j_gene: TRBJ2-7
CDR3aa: CASSYVSGGDYEQYF
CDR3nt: TGTGCCAGCAGTTACGTCTCAGGGGGGGACTACGAGCAGTACTTC